A single sample gave rise to the 25 T cell receptor beta chains below, sequenced in a study of memory CD4+ T cells and cytomegalovirus serostatus. The sort gate was single viable CD3+CD4+CD8-CD45RO+ cells for memory CD4+ T cells. Clones were read by immunoSEQ multiplex PCR, and TCRdb kept only the in-frame ones, dropping some. The sample lists 50,000 or so clones; 70% to 85% were seen once. The sample consisted of memory CD4+ T cells from blood. The receptors originated from an adult in good health and CMV-seronegative.

The genes are TRBV5-4 and TRBJ2-3, with D possibly TRBD2 on 6 matching bases. The V end lost 0 bases, the J end lost 4 bases, and 12 bases lay between the germline ends. CDR3 length: 15 residues. Germline-derived CDR1 and CDR2 are SGHNT and YYREEE (reference sequence). The CDR3 nucleotides are TGTGCCAGCAGCTTGGCGGGACTTGGTGCAGATACGCAGTATTTT. Amino acid sequence: CASSLAGLGADTQYF.

The chain is built from TRBV19 and TRBJ1-1; 9 bases agree with TRBD1. The CDR3 extends over 16 amino acids. V lost 5 bases and J lost 5; bases outside the gene matches: 12. Per germline, CDR1 LNHDA and CDR2 SQIVND (reference sequence). Here the CDR3 DNA reads TGTGCCAGTAGTGCTAATCCGGGACAGGGAGGGACTGAAGCTTTCTTT. Amino acid sequence: CASSANPGQGGTEAFF.

This chain connects TRBV6-5 to TRBJ2-4; 7 bases match TRBD1. The CDR3 is made up of 14 amino acids. Germline V gives CDR1 MNHEY, CDR2 SVGAGI. V dropped 7 bases and J dropped 0; count of bases not matched to a gene: 3. The CDR3 bases are TGTGCCAGCACGGACAGGTTAGCCAAAAACATTCAGTACTTC. Protein product: CASTDRLAKNIQYF.

V and J are TRBV2 and TRBJ2-5, with TRBD1 identical over 8 bases. The CDR3 has 17 residues. V was clipped by 7 bases and J by 5 bases; unmatched bases: 18. The germline V gene has CDR1 SNHLY and CDR2 FYNNEI. CDR3 residues: CASKPGSGGLVGETQYF. DNA for the CDR3: TGTGCCAGCAAACCAGGATCAGGGGGCCTAGTCGGTGAGACCCAGTACTTC. The whole variable domain, remainder taken from reference TRBV2 and TRBJ2-5, is EPEVTQTPSHQVTQMGQEVILRCVPISNHLYFYWYRQILGQKVEFLVSFYNNEISEKSEIFDDQFSVERPDGSNFTLKIRSTKLEDSAMYFCASKPGSGGLVGETQYFGPGTRLLVL.

V gene TRBV15 combines with J gene TRBJ2-2; the D gene is possibly TRBD1 (5 bases). Germline V lookup: CDR1 LNHNV, CDR2 YYDKDF (reference sequence). V was cut by 5 bases and J by 4 bases, with 11 bases left in between. This CDR3 has 14 amino acids. CDR3 DNA: TGTGCCACCAGCCCCCTAGACAGCACCGGGGAGCTGTTTTTT. Translating gives CATSPLDSTGELFF.

V and J are TRBV18 and TRBJ1-4; 7 bases agree with TRBD1. The CDR3 runs 16 residues. The trim removed 1 base at V and 3 bases at J, leaving 5 bases unmatched. CDR1 and CDR2 (germline): KGHSH, LQKENI. This CDR3 is CASSPLTGEANEKLFF. DNA for the CDR3: TGTGCCAGCTCACCACTCACAGGGGAGGCTAATGAAAAACTGTTTTTT.

V and J are TRBV6-5 and TRBJ1-1; D is unclear. Looked up from germline, CDR1 is MNHEY and CDR2 is SVGAGI. The CDR3 sequence is 13 residues long. V was trimmed by 4 bases and J by 1 base, leaving 7 bases between them. CDR3: CASSFRKNTEAFF. The CDR3 nucleotides are TGTGCCAGCAGTTTCCGGAAGAACACTGAAGCTTTCTTT.

The gene calls are TRBV19 and TRBJ1-1, with D possibly being TRBD1 (5 bases). This CDR3 contains 14 residues. The V end was cut by 8 bases, the J end by 1 base, with 14 bases between. In germline, CDR1 is LNHDA, CDR2 SQIVND (reference sequence). The CDR3, as DNA: TGTGCCAGTCAGTTAGTTGGGGGGAACACTGAAGCTTTCTTT. It specifies CASQLVGGNTEAFF.

This chain uses TRBV28 with TRBJ1-3; possible D gene TRBD1, 5 bases. The V gene's germline CDR1 is MDHEN and CDR2 SYDVKM. The germline V and J ends were trimmed by 10 bases and 0 bases, with 25 bases remaining between them. The CDR3 has 18 amino acids. CDR3 region: CATEPSGTVLLSGNTIYF. In nucleotides, the CDR3 is TGTGCCACCGAACCTTCCGGGACCGTTCTGCTCTCTGGAAACACCATATATTTT.

This CDR3 is CASSFDRGSPEKLFF. The CDR3 DNA reads as TGTGCCAGCAGCTTCGACAGGGGGTCACCTGAAAAACTGTTTTTT. The chain couples TRBV5-4 to TRBJ1-4, with 9 bases identical to TRBD1. The V segment lost 2 bases and the J segment 7 bases; nucleotides outside the gene matches: 6. The CDR3 is 15 amino acids. Germline loops: CDR1 SGHNT, CDR2 YYREEE (reference sequence). Drawing the rest from reference TRBV5-4 and TRBJ1-4, the complete variable domain is ETGVTQSPTHLIKTRGQQVTLRCSSQSGHNTVSWYQQALGQGPQFIFQYYREEENGRGNFPPRFSGLQFPNYSSELNVNALELDDSALYLCASSFDRGSPEKLFFGSGTQLSVL.

The chain employs TRBV6-1 and TRBJ1-5; D not certain. Germline CDR1 and CDR2: MNHNS and SASEGT. This CDR3 is 14 amino acids long. Trimming pared 7 bases from V and 3 bases from J, leaving 13 bases between. CDR3 sequence (DNA): TGTGCCAGCACTCTAGACGGACCCAATCAGCCCCAGCATTTT. Translated, it gives CASTLDGPNQPQHF.

The V and J genes are TRBV7-2 and TRBJ1-2; D not resolved. The CDR3 is made up of 11 amino acids. V was pared by 5 bases and J by 8 bases, with 9 bases between. Germline assignment: CDR1 SGHTA and CDR2 FQGNSA. CDR3 sequence (DNA): TGTGCCAGCAGCCAAAATTACGGCTACACCTTC. Its translation is CASSQNYGYTF.

CDR3 sequence (DNA): TGTGCCAGCAGCTTACCGGGACAGAGCCTCCATTTT. Its protein product is CASSLPGQSLHF. The genes are TRBV28 and TRBJ1-5, with 7 bases aligning to TRBD1. The CDR3 extends over 12 amino acids. In germline, CDR1 is MDHEN, CDR2 SYDVKM. V shed 6 bases and J 16 bases; nucleotides not matched to a gene: 12.

The DNA of the CDR3 is TGTGCCCAGACGGTGGGGAGCGGAGATACGCAGTATTTT. This encodes CAQTVGSGDTQYF. This chain joins TRBV30 and TRBJ2-3, with TRBD2 as a possible D gene (5 bases). Germline V gene lookup returns CDR1 GTSNPN and CDR2 SVGIG (reference sequence). The ends were cut back, 8 bases at V and 5 bases at J, with 17 bases in the middle. The CDR3 contains 13 residues.

The genes are TRBV7-9 and TRBJ2-1; 10 bases line up with TRBD2. CDR1 and CDR2 (germline): SEHNR, FQNEAQ (reference sequence). V dropped 1 base and J dropped 9; count of bases not matched to a gene: 3. This CDR3 is built from 14 residues. Written as DNA, the CDR3 is TGTGCCAGCAGCTTAGGGAGCGGGAGGGGTGAGCAGTTCTTC. It translates to CASSLGSGRGEQFF.

This clone showed up just once. The rearrangement links TRBV18 to TRBJ1-5; a weak D match, TRBD1 (5 bases). Germline V gene sequence: CDR1 KGHSH, CDR2 LQKENI. This CDR3 spans 13 amino acids. V dropped 3 bases and J dropped 5 bases, with 8 bases sitting between them. The CDR3 is CASSPGGDQPQHF. The CDR3 nucleotides read TGTGCCAGCTCACCGGGAGGGGATCAGCCCCAGCATTTT. Full variable domain (missing parts from reference TRBV18 and TRBJ1-5): NAGVMQNPRHLVRRRGQEARLRCSPMKGHSHVYWYRQLPEEGLKFMVYLQKENIIDESGMPKERFSAEFPKEGPSILRIQQVVRGDSAAYFCASSPGGDQPQHFGDGTRLSIL.

The chain uses TRBV27 and TRBJ1-5, with a weak D call TRBD1 (5 bases). The germline V gene encodes CDR1 MNHEY and CDR2 SMNVEV (reference sequence). The CDR3 runs 14 residues. Trimming stripped 3 bases from V and 5 bases from J, with 11 bases between. The CDR3 spells CASSFAREHQPQHF. In nucleotides, the CDR3 is TGTGCCAGCAGTTTCGCCAGGGAGCATCAGCCCCAGCATTTT.

V and J are TRBV7-6 and TRBJ1-1; TRBD1 might be the D (5 bases). V dropped 2 bases and J dropped 3 bases, with 22 bases sitting between them. The CDR3 loop spans 18 amino acids. Germline V gene lookup returns CDR1 SGHVS and CDR2 FNYEAQ. DNA for the CDR3: TGTGCCAGCAGCTTATCACAATGGGGACGGAGATCGGACACTGAAGCTTTCTTT. Its protein product is CASSLSQWGRRSDTEAFF.

The J gene is TRBJ1-4, the V gene TRBV5-1; D not certain. V was shortened by 0 bases and J by 8 bases, with 17 bases between the two germline ends. Germline CDR1 is SGHRS and CDR2 is YFSETQ. The length of the CDR3 is 16 residues. Here the CDR3 DNA reads TGCGCCAGCAGCTTGGGGTCGTCCGGGAGTCGGGAAAAACTGTTTTTT. Its protein is CASSLGSSGSREKLFF. Based on the CDR3 plus reference TRBV5-1 and TRBJ1-4, the full variable domain is KAGVTQTPRYLIKTRGQQVTLSCSPISGHRSVSWYQQTPGQGLQFLFEYFSETQRNKGNFPGRFSGRQFSNSRSEMNVSTLELGDSALYLCASSLGSSGSREKLFFGSGTQLSVL.

Details on this clone: At the DNA level, this CDR3 is encoded by other sequences in the same sample as well. The chain links TRBV5-6 to TRBJ1-5; maybe TRBD1 (6 bases). The germline V and J ends were trimmed by 0 bases and 3 bases, with 10 bases remaining between them. The CDR3 consists of 15 residues. Germline-derived CDR1 and CDR2 are SGHDT and YYEEEE. CDR3 residues: CASSLGGLSNQPQHF. For the CDR3, the DNA is TGTGCCAGCAGCTTGGGGGGGCTGTCCAATCAGCCCCAGCATTTT.

In this sample, this clone turned up a few times. The gene calls are TRBV30 and TRBJ1-1, with D perhaps TRBD1 (5 bases). Germline V gives CDR1 GTSNPN, CDR2 SVGIG (reference sequence). The CDR3 is 15 residues long. V was clipped by 0 bases and J by 4 bases, with 15 bases between them. CDR3 DNA sequence: TGTGCCTGGAGTGTGATGGGACGAGCCACCACTGAAGCTTTCTTT. This translates into CAWSVMGRATTEAFF.

V and J are TRBV18 and TRBJ1-1; TRBD1 might be the D (5 bases). This CDR3 spans 13 amino acids. Germline V lookup: CDR1 KGHSH, CDR2 LQKENI. Trimming cost V 4 bases and J 4 bases, with 10 bases left between them. The CDR3 nucleotides read TGTGCCAGCTCACAAGGGGCGGGCACTGAAGCTTTCTTT. Translated, it gives CASSQGAGTEAFF.

This chain connects TRBV27 to TRBJ2-3, with D possibly matching TRBD2 (6 bases). V was trimmed by 3 bases and J by 2 bases, leaving 6 bases between them. CDR1 and CDR2 (germline): MNHEY, SMNVEV (reference sequence). This CDR3 spans 13 amino acids. CDR3 amino acids: CASSLGLTDTQYF. The CDR3 region has the DNA TGTGCCAGCAGTTTGGGACTCACAGATACGCAGTATTTT.

The chain combines TRBV6-1 with TRBJ1-5; D gene unclear. The germline CDR1 and CDR2 sequences are MNHNS and SASEGT. Trimming stripped 8 bases from V and 0 bases from J, with 8 bases between. The CDR3 is made up of 13 amino acids. This CDR3 is CASDHYSNQPQHF. CDR3 bases: TGTGCCAGCGACCATTATAGCAATCAGCCCCAGCATTTT.

The V call is TRBV5-1, the J call TRBJ1-4, with 7 positions matching TRBD1. The junction had 13 bases not matched to a gene; V was cut back by 4 bases and J by 7 bases. Germline V lookup: CDR1 SGHRS, CDR2 YFSETQ. The CDR3 totals 16 residues. The CDR3, as DNA: TGCGCCAGCAGCACCGGGTCAGGGGGGCTACGTGAAAAACTGTTTTTT. Translated, it gives CASSTGSGGLREKLFF.